These 24 T cell receptor beta chains were all obtained from the same sample, sequenced in a study of T cells expressing NK-cell markers. No DNA is given; TCRdb re-called the 5' RACE reads and lists each CDR3 protein once. This repertoire includes about 430,000 distinct CDR3 sequences. Specimen: blood T cells: a sorted CD56 or NKG2C T cell subset, CD4+ or CD8+ T cells, or bulk PBMC T cells (not recorded which). These receptor sequences come from a woman aged 45-60 years in good health.

The CDR3 reads CASRRDTYYEQYF. This sequence joins TRBV5-1 and TRBJ2-7. The CDR3 is made up of 13 amino acids. Germline V gene lookup returns CDR1 SGHRS and CDR2 YFSETQ. Full variable domain (outside the CDR3, taken from reference TRBV5-1 and TRBJ2-7): KAGVTQTPRYLIKTRGQQVTLSCSPISGHRSVSWYQQTPGQGLQFLFEYFSETQRNKGNFPGRFSGRQFSNSRSEMNVSTLELGDSALYLCASRRDTYYEQYFGPGTRLTVT.

The chain couples TRBV7-9 to TRBJ1-2; without DNA, the TCRdb call of TRBD1 cannot be checked. The length of the CDR3 is 14 residues. Looked up from germline, CDR1 is SEHNR and CDR2 is FQNEAQ (reference sequence). CDR3 amino acids: CASSLAGQGAGYTF.

The chain joins TRBV7-8 to TRBJ2-3. The CDR3 runs to 13 residues. Germline V gives CDR1 SGHVS, CDR2 FQNEAQ. Here the CDR3 reads CASSPRWSDTQYF.

V usage is TRBV6-2 or TRBV6-3 and J usage is TRBJ2-1; the D call of TRBD2 rests on TCRdb alone, since no DNA is present to check it. CDR1 and CDR2 (germline): MNHEY, SVGEGT. The length of the CDR3 is 17 residues. This CDR3 reads CASRDPSPGLAGFGQFF.

The chain carries TRBV3-1 and TRBJ2-3. The CDR3 consists of 14 residues. CDR1 LGHDT and CDR2 YNNKEL come from the germline V gene (reference sequence). CDR3 protein: CASSQEGVADTQYF.

V and J are TRBV12-5 and TRBJ2-3. Germline lookup yields CDR1 LGHNT and CDR2 FRNRAP. This CDR3 is 12 amino acids long. CDR3 sequence: CASSSLPDTQYF.

This sequence joins TRBV5-1 and TRBJ1-4. The CDR3 contains 14 residues. Germline loops: CDR1 SGHRS, CDR2 YFSETQ. Here the CDR3 reads CASSQAATNEKLFF.

The chain recombines TRBV9 with TRBJ2-2. Per germline, CDR1 SGDLS and CDR2 YYNGEE. The CDR3 loop spans 14 amino acids. CDR3: CASSVTNRAGELFF.

The CDR3 here is CSAWRTGTDEQFF. The chain links TRBV20-1 to TRBJ2-1; absent DNA, TCRdb's TRBD1 call cannot be checked. The germline V gene has CDR1 DFQATT and CDR2 SNEGSKA (reference sequence). The CDR3 is made up of 13 amino acids.

CDR3 sequence: CASSLNDRGHGYTF. The chain links TRBV5-1 to TRBJ1-2; TCRdb lists TRBD1, though no DNA is available to test this call. The germline V gene has CDR1 SGHRS and CDR2 YFSETQ. This CDR3 has 14 amino acids.

The chain uses TRBV20-1 and TRBJ2-3; TCRdb picks TRBD1, but there is no DNA to check that call. CDR1 is DFQATT, CDR2 SNEGSKA, per germline (reference sequence). The CDR3 loop spans 17 amino acids. CDR3 amino acids: CSATGTGLGASTDTQYF.

J is TRBJ2-5 and V is TRBV5-5; no DNA is available, so the TRBD1 call from TCRdb remains unchecked. The CDR3 is 18 amino acids. The V gene's germline CDR1 is SGHKS and CDR2 YYEKEE (reference sequence). CDR3: CASSPGTGGGRGQETQYF.

CDR3: CASSQDLGTGADTQYF. J is TRBJ2-3 and V is TRBV3-1; TCRdb designates TRBD1, a call that cannot be tested without DNA. The CDR3 runs 16 residues. Germline CDR1 reads LGHDT; CDR2 reads YNNKEL (reference sequence).

This chain connects TRBV20-1 to TRBJ2-4; TCRdb names TRBD2, which stays unverified in the absence of DNA. The CDR3 consists of 22 residues. Per germline, CDR1 DFQATT and CDR2 SNEGSKA (reference sequence). CDR3 loop: CSARSPGLAGEGIFGAKNIQYF.

CDR3 sequence: CSATSGTSGDYNEQFF. This sequence joins TRBV20-1 and TRBJ2-1; TCRdb selects TRBD2, and the lack of DNA leaves this call unchecked. CDR3 size: 16 residues. Germline assignment: CDR1 DFQATT and CDR2 SNEGSKA (reference sequence).

This chain uses TRBV27 with TRBJ1-6; TCRdb outputs TRBD1, but without DNA this stays unchecked. Germline values: CDR1 MNHEY, CDR2 SMNVEV (reference sequence). The CDR3 runs 18 residues. CDR3 sequence: CASSSLTGGEGRYSPLHF.

CDR3 amino acids: CASTLQGNYGYTF. The chain carries TRBV5-1 and TRBJ1-2; the TCRdb call, TRBD1, lacks DNA for checking. Germline CDR1 reads SGHRS; CDR2 reads YFSETQ. The CDR3 contains 13 residues.

This CDR3 reads CASSSGTGVVAEAFF. This sequence joins TRBV5-1 and TRBJ1-1; TCRdb's D call, TRBD1, is unchecked because there is no DNA. Germline lookup yields CDR1 SGHRS and CDR2 YFSETQ. This CDR3 contains 15 residues. The full variable domain, completed using reference TRBV5-1 and TRBJ1-1, is KAGVTQTPRYLIKTRGQQVTLSCSPISGHRSVSWYQQTPGQGLQFLFEYFSETQRNKGNFPGRFSGRQFSNSRSEMNVSTLELGDSALYLCASSSGTGVVAEAFFGQGTRLTVV.

J is TRBJ1-1 and V is TRBV5-5; TCRdb picks TRBD1, but there is no DNA to check that call. CDR3 size: 18 residues. Germline CDR1 and CDR2: SGHKS and YYEKEE (reference sequence). This chain's CDR3 is CASSGDRVNALRNTEAFF. Full variable domain (rest looked up from reference TRBV5-5 and TRBJ1-1): DAGVTQSPTHLIKTRGQQVTLRCSPISGHKSVSWYQQVLGQGPQFIFQYYEKEERGRGNFPDRFSARQFPNYSSELNVNALLLGDSALYLCASSGDRVNALRNTEAFFGQGTRLTVV.

The chain carries TRBV12-3 or TRBV12-4 and TRBJ2-3; the D call from TCRdb, TRBD1, cannot be confirmed without DNA. This CDR3 contains 14 residues. CDR3 sequence: CASSPEGSMDTQYF.

CDR3 protein: CASSLGGGIGESTF. V and J are TRBV7-8 and TRBJ1-2; without DNA, the TCRdb call of TRBD1 cannot be checked. The CDR3 runs to 14 residues. Germline V CDR1 and CDR2: SGHVS, FQNEAQ.

The chain uses TRBV12-3 or TRBV12-4 and TRBJ1-2; TCRdb names TRBD1, which stays unverified in the absence of DNA. This CDR3 region has 14 residues. CDR3 sequence: CASSSQGGQYGYTF.

The chain combines TRBV24-1 with TRBJ2-5; TCRdb indicates TRBD1, and absent DNA this call remains unverified. Germline assignment: CDR1 KGHDR and CDR2 SFDVKD. The CDR3 is made up of 15 amino acids. CDR3 residues: CATSDQGQGEETQYF.

V and J are TRBV24-1 and TRBJ2-1. Germline lookup yields CDR1 KGHDR and CDR2 SFDVKD. The CDR3 spans 16 residues. The CDR3 reads CATSAYGGGSYNEQFF.